The 29 T cell receptor beta chains in this list originate from one sample, sequenced in a study of OX40 agonist ivuxolimab in advanced cancers. Profiled with immunoSEQ multiplex PCR; TCRdb holds only in-frame clones, not every one. The sample lists around 68,000 clones, around 90% occurring once. Sequencing was performed on CD4+ or CD8+ T cells sorted from blood, taken in a trial of the OX40 agonist ivuxolimab. These receptors all come from an adult with an advanced solid tumor such as melanoma, head and neck, liver or kidney cancer.

This chain connects TRBV5-1 to TRBJ2-7, with 8 positions matching TRBD1. Germline lookup yields CDR1 SGHRS and CDR2 YFSETQ. V shed 4 bases, J shed 6 bases, and the junction held 24 bases outside the gene matches. The CDR3 is made up of 19 amino acids. The CDR3 DNA follows: TGCGCCAGCAGCGGCGGGACAGGCAATAAGGTACCCGGAGCTGGCGAGCAGTACTTC. Translating gives CASSGGTGNKVPGAGEQYF. The whole variable domain, filled in from reference TRBV5-1 and TRBJ2-7, reads KAGVTQTPRYLIKTRGQQVTLSCSPISGHRSVSWYQQTPGQGLQFLFEYFSETQRNKGNFPGRFSGRQFSNSRSEMNVSTLELGDSALYLCASSGGTGNKVPGAGEQYFGPGTRLTVT.

The V and J genes are TRBV29-1 and TRBJ2-7; the D gene is possibly TRBD1 (6 bases). The germline V gene encodes CDR1 SQVTM and CDR2 ANQGSEA. This CDR3 spans 15 amino acids. The germline V and J ends were trimmed by 7 bases and 6 bases, with 25 bases remaining between them. CDR3 sequence reads: CSAVDSAARAAEQYF. The CDR3 DNA reads TGCAGCGCCGTGGACAGCGCTGCCAGGGCGGCCGAGCAGTACTTC.

The chain combines TRBV19 with TRBJ2-3; unclear D gene. Germline V gene lookup returns CDR1 LNHDA and CDR2 SQIVND (reference sequence). V lost 6 bases, J lost 6 bases, and 10 bases lay in between. The CDR3 contains 12 residues. CDR3 nucleotides: TGTGCCAGTAGCCCTCGGACCGATACGCAGTATTTT. It codes for CASSPRTDTQYF. Complete variable domain (other parts from reference TRBV19 and TRBJ2-3): DGGITQSPKYLFRKEGQNVTLSCEQNLNHDAMYWYRQDPGQGLRLIYYSQIVNDFQKGDIAEGYSVSREKKESFPLTVTSAQKNPTAFYLCASSPRTDTQYFGPGTRLTVL.

The chain joins TRBV19 to TRBJ1-1; no definite D call. Trimming cost V 3 bases and J 3 bases, with 23 bases left between them. From germline, CDR1 is LNHDA and CDR2 SQIVND (reference sequence). There are 18 residues in the CDR3. The CDR3 spells CASSIGSTRTSRDTEAFF. The CDR3 region has the DNA TGTGCCAGTAGTATCGGGTCCACACGGACCTCAAGGGACACTGAAGCTTTCTTT.

The chain carries TRBV6-5 and TRBJ1-1; 8 nucleotides line up with TRBD1. The ends lost 4 bases at V and 8 bases at J; junction bases unmatched: 6. CDR3 length: 13 amino acids. The germline V gene encodes CDR1 MNHEY and CDR2 SVGAGI. The CDR3 loop is CASSLNRDREAFF. CDR3 sequence (DNA): TGTGCCAGCAGTTTGAATCGGGACAGGGAAGCTTTCTTT.

The chain combines TRBV9 with TRBJ1-1, with TRBD1 identical over 11 bases. Germline CDR1 reads SGDLS; CDR2 reads YYNGEE. The CDR3 has 15 amino acids. The V gene end was trimmed by 0 bases and the J gene end by 5 bases; junction bases not matched to a gene: 3. The CDR3 spells CASSVGDRGSTEAFF. The CDR3 bases are TGTGCCAGCAGCGTAGGGGACAGGGGGTCTACTGAAGCTTTCTTT.

This chain joins TRBV9 and TRBJ1-6; D gene ambiguous. V was shortened by 0 bases and J by 7 bases, with 11 bases between the two germline ends. The CDR3 is made up of 15 amino acids. Germline lookup yields CDR1 SGDLS and CDR2 YYNGEE. The CDR3 here is CASSVGESGNSPLHF. The CDR3 DNA is TGTGCCAGCAGCGTAGGGGAGTCGGGGAATTCACCCCTCCACTTT.

The chain has TRBV30 and TRBJ1-5; D possibly corresponds to TRBD1 (6 bases). Germline V gives CDR1 GTSNPN, CDR2 SVGIG (reference sequence). V lost 3 bases and J lost 1, with 22 bases in between. The CDR3 sequence is 18 residues long. The CDR3 here is CAWSDSGHGRLSNQPQHF. In DNA form, the CDR3 reads TGTGCCTGGAGCGACTCGGGACATGGAAGGTTAAGCAATCAGCCCCAGCATTTT.

The chain links TRBV5-1 to TRBJ1-6; no definite D call. CDR3 length equals 13 residues. Between the trimmed V and J ends, which lost 2 bases and 9 bases, there was a span of 9 bases. Germline lookup yields CDR1 SGHRS and CDR2 YFSETQ. The CDR3 protein is CASSFEAISPLHF. In DNA form, the CDR3 reads TGCGCCAGCAGCTTTGAGGCGATTTCACCCCTCCACTTT.

The J gene is TRBJ2-5, the V gene TRBV18; D gene ambiguous. The J call is doubtful: the DNA matches TRBJ2-7 better. CDR3 length: 14 amino acids. The germline V gene has CDR1 KGHSH and CDR2 LQKENI. The CDR3 nucleotides are TGTGCCAGCTCATCCCCCTTGTCTAACTACGAGCAGTACTTC. Its translation: CASSSPLSNYEQYF.

The J gene is TRBJ2-7, the V gene TRBV27; 9 bases align to TRBD1. The CDR3 sequence is 15 residues long. V gave up 6 bases and J gave up 5 bases; unmatched junction bases: 11. From germline, CDR1 is MNHEY and CDR2 SMNVEV (reference sequence). The CDR3 DNA follows: TGTGCCAGCAGGCGCTCACAGGGGGCATCTGACGAGCAGTACTTC. As protein: CASRRSQGASDEQYF.

This chain uses TRBV12-2 with TRBJ2-2; the table's D call, TRBD2, was not checked against the DNA. TRBV12-2 is designated a pseudogene. CDR3 length: 16 residues. In DNA form, the CDR3 reads TGTGCAAGTCGCTCCCTTGGCGTAGCGGGGGACGGGGAGCTGTTTTTT. It translates to CASRSLGVAGDGELFF.

This chain connects TRBV6-7 to TRBJ1-3; 7 bases line up with TRBD1. TRBV6-7 is an ORF, and what it does is uncertain. V shed 2 bases and J 4 bases; nucleotides not matched to a gene: 11. The CDR3 loop spans 17 amino acids. The CDR3 DNA reads as TGTGCCAGCAGTTACCCCCCAGACAGGGAAGTCGGAAACACCATATATTTT. Its protein is CASSYPPDREVGNTIYF.

The chain combines TRBV10-2 with TRBJ1-2; the match to TRBD1 covers 7 bases. The V segment lost 7 bases and the J segment 1 base; nucleotides outside the gene matches: 3. The CDR3 runs to 13 residues. Germline values: CDR1 WSHSY, CDR2 SAAADI. CDR3 sequence: CASTAGGNYGYTF. The CDR3 DNA reads as TGCGCCAGCACCGCAGGGGGTAACTATGGCTACACCTTC.

The chain employs TRBV7-6 and TRBJ2-3; D perhaps matches TRBD1 (6 bases). Trimming cost V 1 base and J 4 bases, with 6 bases left between them. The CDR3 runs 13 residues. Germline V lookup: CDR1 SGHVS, CDR2 FNYEAQ. CDR3 protein: CASSLGGPDTQYF. CDR3 bases: TGTGCCAGCAGCTTAGGGGGGCCAGATACGCAGTATTTT.

The chain has TRBV5-4 and TRBJ2-5; TRBD2 is a possible D gene (5 bases). The J call may be mistaken, given a closer DNA end match to TRBJ2-7. CDR3 length: 13 amino acids. The germline V gene has CDR1 SGHNT and CDR2 YYREEE (reference sequence). The CDR3 is CASSLGGQYEQYF. CDR3 bases: TGTGCCAGCAGCTTGGGAGGGCAGTACGAGCAGTACTTC.

The chain combines TRBV5-4 with TRBJ2-1; 10 positions agree with TRBD1. The junction had 4 bases not matched to a gene; V was cut back by 0 bases and J by 7 bases. The CDR3 spans 15 residues. Germline CDR1 SGHNT, CDR2 YYREEE (reference sequence). CDR3 nucleotide sequence: TGTGCCAGCAGCTTGGGACAGGGGGCAGGGAATGAGCAGTTCTTC. Its protein product is CASSLGQGAGNEQFF.

The chain is built from TRBV6-5 and TRBJ1-5; D may be TRBD1 (6 bases). The CDR3 runs to 15 residues. Per germline, CDR1 MNHEY and CDR2 SVGAGI. CDR3 protein: CASGQGRHSNQPQHF. The CDR3 DNA is TGTGCTTCGGGTCAGGGGCGCCATAGCAATCAGCCCCAGCATTTT.

The chain uses TRBV6-4 and TRBJ2-3; D might be TRBD2 (5 bases). Germline V lookup: CDR1 MRHNA, CDR2 SNTAGT. CDR3 size: 13 residues. With 6 bases removed from V and 3 bases from J, the gap between germline ends came to 10 bases. DNA for the CDR3: TGTGCCAGCAGGGATGGACTTACAGATACGCAGTATTTT. Translating gives CASRDGLTDTQYF.

The gene calls are TRBV7-9 and TRBJ2-7; D may be TRBD2 (7 bases). The germline CDR1 and CDR2 sequences are SEHNR and FQNEAQ (reference sequence). This CDR3 region has 17 residues. V lost 5 bases and J lost 0, with 20 bases in between. For the CDR3, the DNA is TGTGCCAGCAGCCCAATAGGGGGGGGCCTGAGCTCCTACGAGCAGTACTTC. It yields the protein CASSPIGGGLSSYEQYF.

This chain joins TRBV5-1 and TRBJ1-3; no reliable D call. The germline CDR1 and CDR2 sequences are SGHRS and YFSETQ. V gave up 1 base and J gave up 3 bases, with 11 bases separating them. The CDR3 sequence is 15 residues long. In DNA, the CDR3 is TGCGCCAGCAGCTTGTCGGCCACCGATGGAAACACCATATATTTT. Protein sequence: CASSLSATDGNTIYF.

The gene calls are TRBV11-1 and TRBJ2-3; 8 bases are a match to TRBD2. V was pared by 5 bases and J by 0 bases, with 13 bases of the junction left unmatched. This CDR3 comprises 18 residues. Germline CDR1 SGHAT, CDR2 FQDESV (reference sequence). The CDR3 sequence is CASSLGLAARASTDTQYF. The DNA of the CDR3 is TGTGCCAGCAGCCTCGGACTAGCTGCACGTGCTAGCACAGATACGCAGTATTTT. The full variable domain, with the rest looked up from reference TRBV11-1 and TRBJ2-3, is EAEVAQSPRYKITEKSQAVAFWCDPISGHATLYWYRQILGQGPELLVQFQDESVVDDSQLPKDRFSAERLKGVDSTLKIQPAELGDSAMYLCASSLGLAARASTDTQYFGPGTRLTVL.

The V call is TRBV7-9, the J call TRBJ2-5; D might be TRBD1 (6 bases). Trimming took off 5 bases at V and 3 bases at J, with 16 bases between the two ends. Germline CDR1 reads SEHNR; CDR2 reads FQNEAQ (reference sequence). The CDR3 consists of 15 residues. The CDR3 bases are TGTGCCAGCAGCCAGAGTCAGGGGTGGGAAGAGACCCAGTACTTC. Protein: CASSQSQGWEETQYF.

A word on this clone: Other nucleotide sequences from this sample produce the same CDR3. The rearrangement uses TRBV19 and TRBJ2-5; D uncertain. Germline CDR1 reads LNHDA; CDR2 reads SQIVND (reference sequence). This CDR3 contains 13 residues. Trimming stripped 0 bases from V and 2 bases from J, with 4 bases between. The CDR3 is CASSIDRQETQYF. The CDR3 nucleotides are TGTGCCAGTAGTATAGACAGACAAGAGACCCAGTACTTC.

CDR3 in amino acids: CASSLRSGGKNTQYF. In nucleotides, the CDR3 is TGCGCCAGCAGCTTGAGATCAGGGGGCAAGAATACGCAGTATTTT. The chain links TRBV5-1 to TRBJ2-3, with 8 bases matching TRBD1. With V trimmed by 1 base and J by 7 bases, 8 bases remained unmatched. The length of the CDR3 is 15 residues. Germline CDR1 SGHRS, CDR2 YFSETQ.

The chain links TRBV5-1 to TRBJ1-1, with TRBD1 matching over 7 bases. V was clipped by 3 bases and J by 8 bases; unmatched bases: 4. CDR3 length: 12 residues. CDR1 and CDR2 from the germline V gene are SGHRS and YFSETQ. In DNA form, the CDR3 reads TGCGCCAGCAGCTGGACAGGAGGGGAAGCTTTCTTT. Residues: CASSWTGGEAFF.

The V gene is TRBV5-4, the J gene TRBJ1-3; D might be TRBD1 (6 bases). V dropped 1 base and J dropped 2 bases, with 10 bases sitting between them. The CDR3 is 15 amino acids. From germline, CDR1 is SGHNT and CDR2 YYREEE (reference sequence). The CDR3: CASSLPGQPGNTIYF. The CDR3 coding sequence is TGTGCCAGCAGCTTGCCGGGACAACCTGGAAACACCATATATTTT.

The chain employs TRBV7-2 and TRBJ1-1; TRBD1 matches at 10 bases. This CDR3 spans 16 amino acids. Germline loops: CDR1 SGHTA, CDR2 FQGNSA. With 1 base clipped from V and 0 bases from J, the junction kept 2 bases outside the gene matches. The CDR3 nucleotides read TGTGCCAGCAGCTTAGGGACAGGGGGAATGAACACTGAAGCTTTCTTT. This encodes CASSLGTGGMNTEAFF.

The rearrangement uses TRBV13 and TRBJ1-2; weak D call: TRBD1 (5 bases). The CDR3 consists of 12 residues. The germline CDR1 and CDR2 sequences are PRHDT and FYEKMQ (reference sequence). Trimming took 5 bases from V and 6 from J, leaving 10 bases between them. CDR3 residues: CASSLTGDGYTF. DNA for the CDR3: TGTGCCAGCAGCCTCACGGGGGATGGCTACACCTTC.